The 30 T cell receptor beta chains given below trace back to one sample, sequenced in a study of blood T cell repertoires in COVID-19. Libraries were prepared by immunoSEQ multiplex PCR; TCRdb keeps only in-frame clonotypes and omits some of them. The sample contains 150,000 to 200,000 clones, under 90% of which appear only once. The sequenced sample consisted of peripheral blood. The source is a woman between 65 and 79 years old with COVID-19, enrolled during active disease.

This clone showed up just once. The CDR3: CASSRTGGRTEAFF. The CDR3 bases are TGTGCCAGCAGCCGGACAGGGGGCCGGACTGAAGCTTTCTTT. The chain uses TRBV7-8 and TRBJ1-1; TRBD1 agrees at 11 bases. The CDR3 extends over 14 amino acids. J was trimmed by 5 bases and V by 5 bases; bases with no gene match: 4. Looked up from germline, CDR1 is SGHVS and CDR2 is FQNEAQ. The whole variable domain, remainder taken from reference TRBV7-8 and TRBJ1-1, is GAGVSQSPRYKVAKRGQDVALRCDPISGHVSLFWYQQALGQGPEFLTYFQNEAQLDKSGLPSDRFFAERPEGSVSTLKIQRTQQEDSAVYLCASSRTGGRTEAFFGQGTRLTVV.

DNA of the CDR3: TGTGCCAGCAGCGTATCTGGCGGCGAGCAGTACTTC. Residues: CASSVSGGEQYF. The chain is built from TRBV9 and TRBJ2-7, with unresolved D. Germline V lookup: CDR1 SGDLS, CDR2 YYNGEE. The CDR3 runs to 12 residues. V was pared by 1 base and J by 6 bases, with 8 bases between. The whole variable domain, remainder taken from reference TRBV9 and TRBJ2-7, is DSGVTQTPKHLITATGQRVTLRCSPRSGDLSVYWYQQSLDQGLQFLIQYYNGEERAKGNILERFSAQQFPDLHSELNLSSLELGDSALYFCASSVSGGEQYFGPGTRLTVT.

The genes are TRBV11-2 and TRBJ2-5; TRBD1 is a possible D gene (5 bases). The V end was cut by 5 bases, the J end by 2 bases, with 12 bases between. Germline assignment: CDR1 SGHAT and CDR2 FQNNGV. CDR3 length equals 14 residues. CDR3 in amino acids: CASSPTAPQETQYF. CDR3 nucleotide sequence: TGTGCCAGCAGCCCGACAGCGCCGCAAGAGACCCAGTACTTC.

The chain is built from TRBV15 and TRBJ2-7; TRBD1 agrees at 9 bases. Per germline, CDR1 LNHNV and CDR2 YYDKDF (reference sequence). The CDR3 is 13 amino acids. V was pared by 8 bases and J by 6 bases, with 8 bases of the junction left unmatched. The DNA for the CDR3 is TGTGCCACCTCCTATGGACAGGGGAGCGAGCAGTACGTC. It encodes CATSYGQGSEQYV.

This rearrangement joins TRBV29-1 to TRBJ2-2; D gene unclear. Germline CDR1 SQVTM, CDR2 ANQGSEA. Trimming shortened V by 4 bases and J by 6 bases, and 12 bases separated the two germline ends. The CDR3 loop spans 13 amino acids. CDR3 nucleotide sequence: TGCAGCGTTGGGCTAGTTCTCGCCGGGGAGCTGTTTTTT. Encoded protein: CSVGLVLAGELFF.

V gene TRBV12-3 or TRBV12-4 combines with J gene TRBJ1-1; no definite D call. The CDR3 runs 11 residues. Trimming cost V 8 bases and J 6 bases, with 10 bases left between them. The CDR3 DNA is TGTGCCAGCGGTCGGTACGCTGAAGCTTTCTTT. The encoded protein is CASGRYAEAFF.

This clone was seen once. The chain is built from TRBV5-1 and TRBJ1-2, with D hard to call. In germline, CDR1 is SGHRS, CDR2 YFSETQ. This CDR3 contains 13 residues. The ends were cut back, 0 bases at V and 4 bases at J, with 7 bases in the middle. CDR3 in DNA: TGCGCCAGCAGCTTGGGCGGAGGCTATGGCTACACCTTC. Protein sequence: CASSLGGGYGYTF.

The chain is built from TRBV6-1 and TRBJ1-2; D is ambiguous. Trimming removed 5 bases at V and 4 bases at J, with 5 bases between. The V gene's germline CDR1 is MNHNS and CDR2 SASEGT. The CDR3 length is 11 residues. The CDR3 nucleotides are TGTGCCAGCAGTCCAGGCTATGGCTACACCTTC. Translation: CASSPGYGYTF.

The chain is built from TRBV28 and TRBJ2-5, with 10 bases that match TRBD2. The CDR3 is made up of 14 amino acids. Unmatched junction bases numbered 6, after V lost 6 bases and J lost 5 bases. Germline CDR1 is MDHEN and CDR2 is SYDVKM. The chain's CDR3 is CASRPTSGSETQYF. CDR3 DNA: TGTGCCAGCAGACCGACTAGCGGGTCGGAGACCCAGTACTTC.

The chain joins TRBV6-5 to TRBJ1-4; TRBD1 agrees at 7 bases. CDR1 MNHEY and CDR2 SVGAGI come from the germline V gene. The CDR3 spans 14 residues. J gave up 11 bases and V 4 bases, and 10 bases lay outside the gene matches. CDR3 residues: CASSLEGGVGKLFF. The CDR3 DNA is TGTGCCAGCAGTTTGGAAGGGGGCGTTGGGAAACTGTTTTTT.

In regard to this clone: At one boundary the junction diverges from the germline segment, which might be a read error. The chain joins TRBV7-7 to TRBJ2-2, with a weak D call TRBD2 (5 bases). The CDR3 has 13 amino acids. Per the germline V gene, CDR1 is SSHAT and CDR2 is FNYEAQ (reference sequence). The CDR3 DNA sequence: TGTGCTAGCAGCTTACCGGGGACCGGGGAGCTGTTTTTT. Protein: CASSLPGTGELFF.

The V gene is TRBV6-5, the J gene TRBJ2-7; perhaps TRBD2 as D (5 bases). V lost 6 bases to trimming and J lost 2 bases, with 17 bases between them. The CDR3 length is 15 residues. CDR1 is MNHEY and CDR2 is SVGAGI in the germline V gene. CDR3 amino acids: CASSLRDYPTYEQYF. The CDR3, as DNA: TGTGCCAGCAGCCTACGCGACTATCCCACCTACGAGCAGTACTTC.

The chain joins TRBV29-1 to TRBJ2-2, with 8 bases matching TRBD2. Germline V gene lookup returns CDR1 SQVTM and CDR2 ANQGSEA. The V gene end was trimmed by 6 bases and the J gene end by 1 base; junction bases not matched to a gene: 4. The CDR3 covers 14 residues. The CDR3 DNA reads TGCAGCGTCTCCGGGACTAGGAACACCGGGGAGCTGTTTTTT. It encodes CSVSGTRNTGELFF.

CDR3 nucleotides: TGTGCCAGCAGCTCCAACAGACTAGCGGGGGGAGGGAATGAGCAGTTCTTC. Translated, it gives CASSSNRLAGGGNEQFF. This sequence joins TRBV7-2 and TRBJ2-1; 13 bases map to TRBD2. The CDR3 totals 17 residues. V shed 4 bases and J 7 bases; nucleotides not matched to a gene: 10. Germline CDR1 SGHTA, CDR2 FQGNSA.

The V and J genes are TRBV11-2 and TRBJ1-1, with D unclear. The CDR3 loop spans 13 amino acids. The V and J ends lost 3 bases and 1 base respectively, with 6 bases between them. CDR1 and CDR2 from the germline V gene are SGHAT and FQNNGV. The CDR3 nucleotides read TGTGCCAGCAGCTTGCAGCGGAACACTGAAGCTTTCTTT. Translating gives CASSLQRNTEAFF.

This sequence joins TRBV19 and TRBJ1-5, with 9 bases matching TRBD1. Per the germline V gene, CDR1 is LNHDA and CDR2 is SQIVND (reference sequence). This CDR3 has 16 residues. With V trimmed by 3 bases and J by 5 bases, 8 bases remained unmatched. The CDR3: CASSILRTGGDQPQHF. In nucleotides, the CDR3 is TGTGCCAGTAGTATCCTACGAACAGGGGGCGATCAGCCCCAGCATTTT.

This chain links TRBV28 with TRBJ2-7; D is uncertain. Deletions cut 5 bases from V and 4 bases from J, with 6 bases between. Germline V gene data show CDR1 as MDHEN and CDR2 as SYDVKM. The CDR3 runs to 11 residues. CDR3 loop: CASSPEYEQYF. The CDR3 DNA reads TGTGCCAGCAGTCCGGAGTACGAGCAGTACTTC. The full variable domain, its missing parts supplied by reference TRBV28 and TRBJ2-7, is DVKVTQSSRYLVKRTGEKVFLECVQDMDHENMFWYRQDPGLGLRLIYFSYDVKMKEKGDIPEGYSVSREKKERFSLILESASTNQTSMYLCASSPEYEQYFGPGTRLTVT.

The V call is TRBV6-6, the J call TRBJ1-2; 11 positions match TRBD1. The J segment lost 4 bases and the V segment lost 6 bases, leaving 7 bases of the junction unmatched. Germline V gives CDR1 MNHNY, CDR2 SVGAGI (reference sequence). The length of the CDR3 is 15 residues. CDR3 sequence (DNA): TGTGCCAGCAGGATACCGGGACAGGGGGGCTATGGCTACACCTTC. As protein: CASRIPGQGGYGYTF.

This sequence joins TRBV18 and TRBJ1-2; TRBD1 might be the D (5 bases). Trimming removed 3 bases at V and 8 bases at J, with 16 bases between. The CDR3 is 14 residues long. From germline, CDR1 is KGHSH and CDR2 LQKENI. The CDR3 DNA sequence: TGTGCCAGCTCACCCATCGCACAGGATAACGGCTACACCTTC. Translation gives CASSPIAQDNGYTF.

Worth noting for this clone: At one of its ends the junction is not consistent with the germline gene, which may arise from a read error. V usage is TRBV6-1 and J usage is TRBJ1-1, with D unresolved. From germline, CDR1 is MNHNS and CDR2 SASEGT. This CDR3 has 12 amino acids. DNA of the CDR3: TGTGCCAGCAGTGAAGAGGTTGACTTCGCGGTCTTT. Its translation: CASSEEVDFAVF.

The chain is built from TRBV7-2 and TRBJ1-1; possibly TRBD1 for D (5 bases). V lost 5 bases, J lost 4 bases, and 17 bases lay in between. Germline V gives CDR1 SGHTA, CDR2 FQGNSA. The CDR3 loop spans 15 amino acids. Written as DNA, the CDR3 is TGTGCCAGCAGCCCTCTGAGGGGAGGGTCCACTGAAGCTTTCTTT. Its protein is CASSPLRGGSTEAFF.

In the case of this clone: This sample includes further DNA sequences coding for the same CDR3. The rearrangement links TRBV2 to TRBJ2-5; tentatively, D is TRBD1 (6 bases). The CDR3 length is 12 residues. The V end was cut by 4 bases, the J end by 4 bases, with 7 bases between. The germline V gene has CDR1 SNHLY and CDR2 FYNNEI. The chain's CDR3 is CASSVQGETQYF. CDR3 sequence (DNA): TGTGCCAGCAGTGTACAGGGAGAGACCCAGTACTTC.

The chain recombines TRBV2 with TRBJ1-2; D remains ambiguous. Deletions cut 1 base from V and 7 bases from J, with 7 bases between. The CDR3 is 12 amino acids. CDR1 SNHLY and CDR2 FYNNEI come from the germline V gene. The CDR3 spells CASSEGGFGYTF. Written as DNA, the CDR3 is TGTGCCAGCAGTGAAGGAGGGTTTGGCTACACCTTC. Complete variable domain (other parts from reference TRBV2 and TRBJ1-2): EPEVTQTPSHQVTQMGQEVILRCVPISNHLYFYWYRQILGQKVEFLVSFYNNEISEKSEIFDDQFSVERPDGSNFTLKIRSTKLEDSAMYFCASSEGGFGYTFGSGTRLTVV.

This chain links TRBV4-1 with TRBJ2-5; D perhaps matches TRBD2 (5 bases). Germline V gene sequence: CDR1 MGHRA, CDR2 YSYEKL. This CDR3 spans 14 amino acids. V was shortened by 0 bases and J by 4 bases, with 9 bases between the two germline ends. CDR3 loop: CASSQESSRETQYF. The DNA for the CDR3 is TGCGCCAGCAGCCAAGAGTCTAGCAGAGAGACCCAGTACTTC.

This clone was observed a single time. V and J are TRBV19 and TRBJ1-3, with D uncertain. Germline lookup yields CDR1 LNHDA and CDR2 SQIVND (reference sequence). Trimming shortened V by 9 bases and J by 4 bases, and 28 bases separated the two germline ends. The CDR3 spans 18 residues. CDR3 amino acids: CARLRYYHGRPGGNTIYF. For the CDR3, the DNA is TGTGCCAGACTTCGGTACTACCACGGCAGGCCGGGAGGAAACACCATATATTTT.

This clone has only a few counts. V and J are TRBV24-1 and TRBJ2-2; 7 positions agree with TRBD1. The germline V gene has CDR1 KGHDR and CDR2 SFDVKD. After removal of 0 bases from V and 4 bases from J, the junction contained 7 bases not matched to a gene. The CDR3 spans 17 residues. The CDR3, as DNA: TGTGCCACCAGTGATTTGAGGGGGCGAAGTGGCACCGGGGAGCTGTTTTTT. Translation gives CATSDLRGRSGTGELFF.

V gene TRBV2 combines with J gene TRBJ1-1; no reliable D call. V was clipped by 6 bases and J by 6 bases, with 14 bases between them. CDR3 length: 13 residues. The germline V gene has CDR1 SNHLY and CDR2 FYNNEI. The CDR3: CASREVRGSEAFF. As DNA, the CDR3 is TGTGCCAGCAGGGAGGTCCGGGGATCTGAAGCTTTCTTT.

The chain is built from TRBV29-1 and TRBJ2-1; D is undetermined. Germline assignment: CDR1 SQVTM and CDR2 ANQGSEA. The CDR3 runs to 15 residues. V was shortened by 4 bases and J by 0 bases, with 13 bases between the two germline ends. The CDR3 DNA reads TGCAGCGTTGGTATTCCGGTCTTCTCCTACAATGAGCAGTTCTTC. As protein: CSVGIPVFSYNEQFF.

This clone turned up a few times. The chain recombines TRBV20-1 with TRBJ2-1; TRBD2 matches 8 bases. Germline loops: CDR1 DFQATT, CDR2 SNEGSKA (reference sequence). CDR3 size: 11 residues. V lost 3 bases, J lost 13 bases, and 5 bases stayed unmatched. The DNA for the CDR3 is TGCAGTGCTAGTGGCGGGACTAGACAGTTCTTC. Its translation is CSASGGTRQFF.

J is TRBJ2-3 and V is TRBV5-1; a possible D gene is TRBD2 (5 bases). The CDR3 totals 14 residues. The germline V gene encodes CDR1 SGHRS and CDR2 YFSETQ. The germline V and J ends were trimmed by 1 base and 2 bases, with 8 bases remaining between them. The CDR3 DNA sequence: TGCGCCAGCAGCTTGCAGCGGTTCACAGATACGCAGTATTTT. The encoded protein is CASSLQRFTDTQYF.